The sequence of this T cell receptor beta chain was determined in a study of shared T cell receptors in the human thymus. Assay: immunoSEQ multiplex PCR; the TCRdb copy retains only in-frame clones and omits some. The sample comprises 600,000 or so clones, around 87% of which are singletons, and roughly 0.0087% rests with the top ten. Germline V lookup: CDR1 LGHNA, CDR2 YSLEER. This CDR3 comprises 17 residues. V was clipped by 4 bases and J by 6 bases; unmatched bases: 11. These data are also associated with another study on human thymus T cells. That work states: Resections from corrective heart surgery supplied the thymus tissue. Seemingly biased V and J gene usage marked thymic and blood repertoires. There were highly overlapping thymic repertoires among unrelated individuals, as related research reported.

This TCR was sampled from a boy under two years old with a congenital heart defect. V gene TRBV4-3 combines with J gene TRBJ2-1; 11 nucleotides align to TRBD2. Sequencing was carried out using thymocytes. The CDR3 protein is CASSPLPLAGVPNEQFF. CDR3 nucleotide sequence: TGCGCCAGCAGCCCCCTACCACTAGCGGGAGTCCCCAATGAGCAGTTCTTC.